A single sample gave rise to the 10 T cell receptor beta chains below, sequenced in a study of shared clonotypes between healthy human individuals. TCRdb's copy holds only in-frame clones and misses some; the assay was immunoSEQ multiplex PCR. The sample includes about 2.2 million clones, 93% of them seen just once. Positively selected for CCR7, the CD45RO-negative cells used as naive CD8 cells excluded terminally differentiated effector memory CD45RA+ cells. The sample was naive CD8+ T cells from PBMCs. The receptors were sampled from a man in his late teens or twenties in good health. Some clones in this sample may be carry-over from other donors' samples.

J is TRBJ2-1 and V is TRBV27; the match to TRBD2 covers 8 bases. The V segment lost 1 base and the J segment 3 bases; nucleotides outside the gene matches: 11. CDR1 is MNHEY, CDR2 SMNVEV, per germline (reference sequence). The CDR3 is made up of 18 amino acids. CDR3 sequence: CASSLYWRTSRSYNEQFF. The CDR3 DNA reads as TGTGCCAGCAGTTTATACTGGAGGACTAGCCGCAGCTACAATGAGCAGTTCTTC.

CDR3 DNA: TGTGCCAGCTCCACGAGTTTCTCCTACGAGCAGTACTTC. Translated: CASSTSFSYEQYF. This chain uses TRBV18 with TRBJ2-7; D is undetermined. This CDR3 has 13 amino acids. Germline V CDR1 and CDR2: KGHSH, LQKENI. V lost 6 bases, J lost 0 bases, and 9 bases lay in between.

This clone was seen only once. The chain links TRBV19 to TRBJ2-1; 9 nucleotides match TRBD1. The germline V gene encodes CDR1 LNHDA and CDR2 SQIVND (reference sequence). V dropped 0 bases and J dropped 4; count of bases not matched to a gene: 7. The CDR3 covers 17 residues. The CDR3 loop reads CASSIEGGQGLYNEQFF. The DNA of the CDR3 is TGTGCCAGTAGTATAGAGGGGGGACAGGGATTATACAATGAGCAGTTCTTC.

The chain carries TRBV30 and TRBJ1-2, with TRBD1 as a possible D gene (5 bases). Germline V lookup: CDR1 GTSNPN, CDR2 SVGIG (reference sequence). This CDR3 spans 13 amino acids. V was cut by 6 bases and J by 4 bases, with 15 bases left in between. The CDR3 nucleotides read TGTGCCTGTGGGGGGTATTGGGGCTATGGCTACACCTTC. Amino acids: CACGGYWGYGYTF.

The J gene is TRBJ2-7, the V gene TRBV4-1, with 8 positions matching TRBD2. The CDR3 is 16 residues long. The J segment lost 3 bases and the V segment lost 0 bases, leaving 7 bases of the junction unmatched. Germline V gene sequence: CDR1 MGHRA, CDR2 YSYEKL. This chain's CDR3 is CASSQDLAGRDYEQYF. CDR3 bases: TGCGCCAGCAGCCAAGATCTTGCCGGGAGGGACTACGAGCAGTACTTC.

The chain employs TRBV7-8 and TRBJ2-7, with 7 bases aligning to TRBD2. With V trimmed by 5 bases and J by 3 bases, 16 bases remained unmatched. This CDR3 spans 17 amino acids. Germline CDR1 reads SGHVS; CDR2 reads FQNEAQ. CDR3 amino acids: CASSLGGTTLRNYEQYF. The CDR3 DNA reads as TGTGCCAGCAGCCTGGGGGGGACTACACTTCGGAACTACGAGCAGTACTTC.

Details on this clone: Other DNA variants within this sample encode the same CDR3. The CDR3 sequence: CASSVLGDEQYF. In DNA, the CDR3 is TGTGCCAGCAGCGTATTAGGGGACGAGCAGTACTTC. The genes are TRBV9 and TRBJ2-7, with a weak D call TRBD1 (5 bases). CDR1 and CDR2 (germline): SGDLS, YYNGEE. The length of the CDR3 is 12 residues. The ends were cut back, 1 base at V and 5 bases at J, with 7 bases in the middle.

CDR3 nucleotide sequence: TGTGCCAGCAGCGTAGTCACAGGGGGTGGGACTGAAGCTTTCTTT. Protein product: CASSVVTGGGTEAFF. The rearrangement joins TRBV9 to TRBJ1-1; TRBD1 agrees at 8 bases. CDR3 length: 15 amino acids. Germline CDR1 and CDR2: SGDLS and YYNGEE. Trimming removed 0 bases from V and 5 bases from J; junction bases left unmatched: 6.

V gene TRBV4-3 combines with J gene TRBJ2-1, with 9 bases lining up with TRBD1. Germline-derived CDR1 and CDR2 are LGHNA and YSLEER. This CDR3 spans 17 amino acids. The junction had 9 bases not matched to a gene; V was cut back by 4 bases and J by 2 bases. CDR3 sequence reads: CASSPQWRQGAYNEQFF. DNA of the CDR3: TGCGCCAGCAGCCCCCAATGGAGACAGGGGGCCTACAATGAGCAGTTCTTC.

The chain has TRBV27 and TRBJ1-2, with D maybe TRBD1 (5 bases). With 1 base removed from V and 8 bases from J, the gap between germline ends came to 17 bases. CDR3 length equals 15 residues. The germline gives CDR1 MNHEY, CDR2 SMNVEV (reference sequence). CDR3 region: CASSLLRGAKRGYTF. The CDR3 DNA reads as TGTGCCAGCAGTTTATTACGTGGGGCAAAAAGGGGCTACACCTTC.